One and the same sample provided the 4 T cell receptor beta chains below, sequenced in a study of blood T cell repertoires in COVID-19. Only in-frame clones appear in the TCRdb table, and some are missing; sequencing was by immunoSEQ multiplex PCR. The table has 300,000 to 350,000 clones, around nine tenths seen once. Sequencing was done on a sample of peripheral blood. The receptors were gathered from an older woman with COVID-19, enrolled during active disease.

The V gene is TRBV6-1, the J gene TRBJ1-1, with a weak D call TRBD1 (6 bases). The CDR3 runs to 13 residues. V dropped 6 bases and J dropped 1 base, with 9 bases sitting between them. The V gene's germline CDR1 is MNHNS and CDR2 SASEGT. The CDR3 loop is CASRPGQNTEAFF. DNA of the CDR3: TGTGCCAGCAGACCGGGACAGAACACTGAAGCTTTCTTT.

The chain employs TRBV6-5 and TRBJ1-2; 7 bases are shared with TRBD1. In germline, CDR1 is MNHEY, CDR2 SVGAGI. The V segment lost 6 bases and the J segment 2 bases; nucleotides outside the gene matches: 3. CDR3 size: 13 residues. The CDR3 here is CASSPGQNYGYTF. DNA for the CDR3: TGTGCCAGCAGCCCGGGACAGAACTATGGCTACACCTTC.

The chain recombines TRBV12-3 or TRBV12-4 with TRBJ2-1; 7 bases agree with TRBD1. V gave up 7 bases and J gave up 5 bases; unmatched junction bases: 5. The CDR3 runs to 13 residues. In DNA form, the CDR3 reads TGTGCCAGCACAGCCACAGGGGACAATGAGCAGTTCTTC. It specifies CASTATGDNEQFF.

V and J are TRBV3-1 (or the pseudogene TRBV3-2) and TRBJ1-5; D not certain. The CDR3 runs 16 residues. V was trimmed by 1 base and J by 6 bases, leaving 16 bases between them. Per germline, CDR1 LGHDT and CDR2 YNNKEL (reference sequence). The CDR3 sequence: CASSQGSPSAGQPQHF. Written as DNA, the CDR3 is TGTGCCAGCAGCCAAGGCTCCCCCTCCGCCGGTCAGCCCCAGCATTTT.